These 3 T cell receptor beta chains were sequenced from one sample in a study of T cell responses to AZD1222 COVID-19 vaccine. The data were produced by immunoSEQ multiplex PCR, yet TCRdb's version contains in-frame clones alone and is incomplete. The sample has 84,000 or so clones; roughly 90% are singletons. This specimen was peripheral blood, taken on day 0 of AZD1222 vaccination. All receptors come from an adult in good health.

The chain recombines TRBV7-9 with TRBJ2-7; 10 positions match TRBD2. V trimming: 6 bases; J trimming: 1 base; junction bases outside the gene matches: 3. The germline V gene encodes CDR1 SEHNR and CDR2 FQNEAQ (reference sequence). There are 14 residues in the CDR3. The DNA for the CDR3 is TGTGCCAGCAGTCCAGCGGGGGGGTCCTACGAGCAGTACTTC. Protein sequence: CASSPAGGSYEQYF.

The chain carries TRBV14 and TRBJ2-7, with 8 bases aligning to TRBD1. The germline V gene encodes CDR1 SGHDN and CDR2 FVKESK. The CDR3 consists of 19 residues. With 3 bases clipped from V and 2 bases from J, the junction kept 18 bases outside the gene matches. The CDR3: CASSHLGGTGVLVPYEQYF. CDR3 DNA sequence: TGTGCCAGCAGCCACCTAGGAGGGACAGGAGTTCTAGTTCCCTACGAGCAGTACTTC.

The V call is TRBV28, the J call TRBJ2-7; weak D call: TRBD2 (6 bases). CDR1 MDHEN and CDR2 SYDVKM come from the germline V gene. V dropped 8 bases and J dropped 2 bases, with 13 bases sitting between them. CDR3 size: 13 residues. CDR3 DNA sequence: TGTGCCAGCGGCGGGACTCCTACCTACGAGCAGTACTTC. This encodes CASGGTPTYEQYF.